This T cell receptor (beta chain) was identified during a study of memory CD4+ T cells and cytomegalovirus serostatus. Overall study findings and caveats: CD4+ memory repertoires contained 67 of 164 reported CMV TCRbeta sequences.

This clone was counted only a few times. What it binds is unknown. Per the original data handling: Out-of-frame sequences were removed, leaving 2,000,000 or so distinct TCRbeta sequences. This table comes from immunoSEQ multiplex PCR, and its TCRdb copy is limited to in-frame clones, with some not included. The V and J calls and clone size come from that table; D and trimming were worked out from the DNA. This table has approximately 40,000 clones, about three quarters appearing once. The CDR3 is 15 amino acids. With V trimmed by 5 bases and J by 6 bases, 8 bases remained unmatched. Per germline, CDR1 MNHNY and CDR2 SVGAGI (reference sequence). Single viable CD3+CD4+CD8-CD45RO+ cells were sorted as the memory CD4+ T cells. Donors' CMV status reflects serum IgG against pp150, pp28, p38, p52.

Sequenced input: memory CD4+ T cells from blood. The sequence came from an adult in good health and CMV-seronegative. J is TRBJ2-7 and V is TRBV6-6; the match to TRBD2 covers 12 bases. The DNA for the CDR3 is TGTGCCAGCAGTCTAACAGGACTAGCGGGGCCCGAGCAGTACTTC. The encoded protein is CASSLTGLAGPEQYF.